A selection of T cell receptor beta chains follows, all from one sample in a study of blood T cell repertoires in COVID-19. Using immunoSEQ multiplex PCR, the repertoire was profiled, and TCRdb retains in-frame clones only, with some absent. The sample contains about 300,000 clones, around 87% of which appear only once. The sample comprised peripheral blood. The receptor source for this set is a man aged 65 to 79 with acute or convalescent COVID-19. CDR3s include the opening cysteine and the closing phenylalanine or tryptophan. The order of the fields is D gene, J gene, clone size, V gene, CDR3 protein, CDR3 DNA. A D gene is named only where the DNA matches it firmly. Not all rows give a size; the values are once, few, many and, for expanded clones, a class.

>-|TRBJ1-2|once|TRBV24-1
CATSDLYRADGYTF
TGTGCCACCAGTGATTTGTACAGGGCCGACGGCTACACCTTC
>TRBD1|TRBJ1-5|-|TRBV28
CASSTSGQSQHF
TGTGCCAGCAGCACCTCGGGACAGAGTCAGCATTTT
>TRBD1|TRBJ1-2|-|TRBV2
CASSAGTGLTSGYGYTF
TGTGCCAGCAGTGCCGGGACAGGGCTCACAAGCGGGTATGGCTACACCTTC
>-|TRBJ1-1|-|TRBV11-3
CASSLGTRNTEAFF
TGTGCCAGCAGCTTAGGGACTAGGAACACTGAAGCTTTCTTT
>TRBD1|TRBJ1-5|-|TRBV7-2
CASSRGTGENQPQHF
TGTGCCAGCAGCCGTGGGACAGGGGAAAATCAGCCCCAGCATTTT
>-|TRBJ1-6|-|TRBV27
CASRPPGLGNSPLHF
TGTGCCAGCAGGCCACCGGGACTAGGCAATTCACCCCTCCACTTT
>TRBD1|TRBJ1-6|-|TRBV9
CASSQGGVSYNSPLHF
TGTGCCAGCAGCCAGGGGGGAGTCTCCTATAATTCACCCCTCCACTTT
>-|TRBJ1-2|many|TRBV7-9
CASSFTGVGGYTF
TGTGCCAGCAGCTTCACGGGGGTCGGTGGCTACACCTTC
>-|TRBJ1-5|once|TRBV7-2
CASSSRGLTSNQPQHF
TGTGCCAGCAGCTCCCGGGGACTGACTAGCAATCAGCCCCAGCATTTT
>-|TRBJ2-2|-|TRBV27
CASSFGTGELFF
TGTGCCAGCAGTTTCGGTACCGGGGAGCTGTTTTTT
>TRBD1|TRBJ1-4|-|TRBV10-3
CAISRGTVNEKLFF
TGTGCCATCTCCCGTGGGACAGTTAATGAAAAACTGTTTTTT
>-|TRBJ2-5|-|TRBV6-2/TRBV6-3
CASSYIRGETQYF
TGTGCCAGCAGTTACATTCGGGGAGAGACCCAGTACTTC
>TRBD1|TRBJ1-6|-|TRBV4-3
CASSYPQGGSPLHF
TGCGCCAGCAGCTATCCCCAGGGGGGTTCACCCCTCCACTTT
>TRBD2|TRBJ2-3|-|TRBV11-2
CASSSFGTSGSTDTQYF
TGTGCCAGCAGCTCATTCGGGACTAGCGGAAGCACAGATACGCAGTATTTT
>-|TRBJ2-3|-|TRBV6-1
CASSEAERTQYF
TGTGCCAGCAGTGAAGCGGAGCGGACGCAGTATTTT
>-|TRBJ2-2|-|TRBV5-1
CASSHQVGAGTGELFF
TGCGCCAGCAGCCACCAAGTAGGGGCTGGGACCGGGGAGCTGTTTTTT
>-|TRBJ1-1|-|TRBV19
CASSLIGSYTEAFF
TGTGCCAGTAGTCTCATCGGGTCGTACACTGAAGCTTTCTTT
>-|TRBJ1-2|-|TRBV29-1
CSAGDGHLYGYTF
TGCAGCGCCGGCGACGGACACCTCTATGGCTACACCTTC
>TRBD2|TRBJ2-2|-|TRBV24-1
CATSDPGASGALTGELFF
TGTGCCACCAGTGACCCGGGAGCTAGCGGAGCCCTCACCGGGGAGCTGTTTTTT
>TRBD2|TRBJ2-1|-|TRBV5-5
CASSLASGSSSEQFF
TGTGCCAGCAGCTTGGCTAGCGGGAGCTCAAGTGAGCAGTTCTTC
>-|TRBJ1-1|-|TRBV28
CASSLRGGRLNTEAFF
TGTGCCAGCAGTTTGAGGGGGGGCCGACTGAACACTGAAGCTTTCTTT
>TRBD1|TRBJ1-6|-|TRBV4-2
CASSQRPSGQGANSPLHF
TGTGCCAGCAGCCAGAGGCCTTCGGGACAGGGGGCGAATTCACCCCTCCACTTT
>TRBD1|TRBJ1-5|-|TRBV6-2/TRBV6-3
CASSYQTGKGNNQPQHF
TGTGCCAGCAGTTACCAGACAGGGAAGGGGAACAATCAGCCCCAGCATTTT
>TRBD1|TRBJ1-1|-|TRBV28
CASRLVGQGASSNTEAFF
TGTGCCAGCAGGCTTGTGGGACAGGGGGCTTCCTCGAACACTGAAGCTTTCTTT
>TRBD1|TRBJ2-1|-|TRBV11-2
CASSPRRDRYNEQFF
TGTGCCAGCAGCCCACGAAGGGACAGATACAATGAGCAGTTCTTC
>-|TRBJ1-6|-|TRBV7-2
CASSPGDGPLHF
TGTGCCAGCAGCCCGGGGGACGGCCCCCTCCACTTT
>-|TRBJ1-2|-|TRBV7-2
CASSPRRALGGGGYTF
TGTGCCAGCAGCCCCCGACGTGCACTCGGGGGTGGTGGCTACACCTTC
>-|TRBJ1-6|-|TRBV9
CASSVQGSYNSPLHF
TGTGCCAGCAGCGTACAGGGATCCTATAATTCACCCCTCCACTTT
>TRBD1|TRBJ1-4|-|TRBV5-1
CASSGGQGLYEKLFF
TGCGCCAGCAGCGGGGGACAGGGACTGTATGAAAAACTGTTTTTT